The clone carrying this T cell receptor (beta chain) was detected ten times or more. Its antigen is unidentified. The sample is drawn from a study of T cells after yellow fever vaccination. Study-level findings and limits: The study re-detected most primary-vaccination clones after the booster (around 96% CD4, almost 90% CD8). Though it reached lower strength, the secondary response hit its peak faster, day 5 versus 15. A minor fraction of clonotypes spanned both CD4 and CD8 compartments.

Production of TCR cDNA was by 5'RACE template switching, which also added a universal primer site and UMIs. Each CDR3 protein is one row after TCRdb ran MiXCR on the 5' RACE reads. The repertoire has 300,000 to 450,000 distinct CDR3 sequences, more than 5.5% of them found once; the top ten carry about 15%. CDR3 length: 16 amino acids. Germline-derived CDR1 and CDR2 are MDHEN and SYDVKM. V was shortened by 5 bases and J by 0 bases, with 17 bases between the two germline ends. The TCR comes from a man between 25 and 39 years old who received the YFV17D yellow fever vaccine. The specimen was PBMCs, collected 5 days after the yellow fever booster vaccination. V usage is TRBV28 and J usage is TRBJ2-7; possibly TRBD1 for D (6 bases). The CDR3 bases are TGTGCCAGCAGTCGAACCCGGGACACACTCTCCTACGAGCAGTACTTC. Protein: CASSRTRDTLSYEQYF.